These 21 T cell receptor beta chains were all obtained from the same sample, sequenced in a study of blood T cells in healthy people across ages (dated by TCRdb to about 2015). The library was obtained by 5' RACE. Sequencing relied on an Illumina HiSeq 2500. A second PCR of about 6 to 11 cycles was performed with a sample-barcoded 5' primer and a J-beta primer mix. The raw public data were reprocessed by TCRdb itself: fastp quality trimming at Q25, MiXCR clonotype calling, in-frame beta chains only. Rows are unified per CDR3 protein, each entry keeping the most common DNA and genes. The sample table contains about 1,500,000 distinct CDR3 sequences; only one count was recorded for 42% of them. The top ten constitute 6.5% to 10% of the sample. The sequenced material came from blood. These receptors were obtained from a woman aged 18-35 years in good health.

This clonotype was counted between two and nine times. The rearrangement uses TRBV7-9 and TRBJ2-5; D is perhaps TRBD1 or TRBD2 (6 bases each). V lost 3 bases to trimming and J lost 0 bases, with 17 bases between them. Germline V gene data show CDR1 as SEHNR and CDR2 as FQNEAQ (reference sequence). The CDR3 contains 17 residues. Written as DNA, the CDR3 is TGTGCCAGCAGCTTCACGGGGGCGCAGCAATACCAAGAGACCCAGTACTTC. Translation: CASSFTGAQQYQETQYF.

V gene TRBV10-3 combines with J gene TRBJ2-7; TRBD1 aligns across 9 bases. Germline trimming cut 7 bases from V and 12 bases from J; bases unmatched to any gene: 7. The CDR3 extends over 11 amino acids. Germline V gene data show CDR1 as ENHRY and CDR2 as SYGVKD. The CDR3, as DNA: TGTGCCATCACCGGGGACAGGGAAGCGTACTTC. Its translation is CAITGDREAYF.

The chain joins TRBV2 to TRBJ2-5; 8 positions agree with TRBD1. Germline V lookup: CDR1 SNHLY, CDR2 FYNNEI. Trimming took 6 bases from V and 11 from J; bases not matched to a gene: 5. The length of the CDR3 is 11 residues. CDR3 sequence reads: CASSLGQGQYF. The CDR3 DNA reads as TGTGCCAGCAGCCTAGGACAGGGTCAGTACTTC.

The sample holds a few counts of this clonotype. V and J are TRBV7-2 and TRBJ2-1; TRBD2 agrees at 16 bases. There are 17 residues in the CDR3. The ends lost 0 bases at V and 8 bases at J; junction bases unmatched: 4. The germline V gene has CDR1 SGHTA and CDR2 FQGNSA. CDR3 bases: TGTGCCAGCAGCTTAGCGCGGGGGACTAGCGGGAGGGATGAGCAGTTCTTC. Translation: CASSLARGTSGRDEQFF. Based on the CDR3 plus reference TRBV7-2 and TRBJ2-1, the full variable domain is GAGVSQSPSNKVTEKGKDVELRCDPISGHTALYWYRQSLGQGLEFLIYFQGNSAPDKSGLPSDRFSAERTGGSVSTLTIQRTQQEDSAVYLCASSLARGTSGRDEQFFGPGTRLTVL.

The chain joins TRBV6-1 to TRBJ2-4; TRBD1 is a possible D gene (6 bases). The CDR3 extends over 13 amino acids. Trimming pared 5 bases from V and 5 bases from J, leaving 10 bases between. From germline, CDR1 is MNHNS and CDR2 SASEGT. The CDR3, as DNA: TGTGCCAGCAGTTGGGACACCGAAAACATTCAGTACTTC. This gives the protein CASSWDTENIQYF.

This chain uses TRBV14 with TRBJ2-3; 8 bases line up with TRBD2. Germline lookup yields CDR1 SGHDN and CDR2 FVKESK. The junction had 6 bases not matched to a gene; V was cut back by 0 bases and J by 1 base. This CDR3 has 17 amino acids. The CDR3 loop reads CASSQDITSGRTDTQYF. In DNA form, the CDR3 reads TGTGCCAGCAGCCAAGATATTACTAGCGGACGCACAGATACGCAGTATTTT. Full variable domain (rest looked up from reference TRBV14 and TRBJ2-3): EAGVTQFPSHSVIEKGQTVTLRCDPISGHDNLYWYRRVMGKEIKFLLHFVKESKQDESGMPNNRFLAERTGGTYSTLKVQPAELEDSGVYFCASSQDITSGRTDTQYFGPGTRLTVL.

This clonotype has only a few counts. The rearrangement links TRBV4-1 to TRBJ1-2, with TRBD1 identical over 7 bases. Germline CDR1 reads MGHRA; CDR2 reads YSYEKL. Trimming removed 3 bases from V and 7 bases from J; junction bases left unmatched: 8. CDR3 length: 14 amino acids. The CDR3 protein is CASSQGEQGTGYTF. The CDR3 DNA follows: TGCGCCAGCAGCCAGGGGGAACAGGGGACTGGCTACACCTTC.

The gene calls are TRBV4-1 and TRBJ2-5; 12 bases are shared with TRBD1. The J call may be in error: the DNA end matches TRBJ2-7 better. This CDR3 has 19 amino acids. Germline loops: CDR1 MGHRA, CDR2 YSYEKL. The CDR3 loop reads CASSQEGQGASLGNVEQYF. CDR3 sequence (DNA): TGCGCCAGCAGCCAAGAGGGACAGGGGGCTTCACTAGGTAACGTCGAGCAGTACTTC.

As concerns this clonotype: Since a much larger clone is just one base distant, this may be a read error. V gene TRBV29-1 combines with J gene TRBJ2-1; D is perhaps TRBD1 or TRBD2 (5 bases each). The V gene's germline CDR1 is SQVTM and CDR2 ANQGSEA. The CDR3 contains 11 residues. V lost 7 bases, J lost 7 bases, and 11 bases lay in between. DNA for the CDR3: TGCAGCGGGGTGTGGGGGAATGAGCAGTTCTTC. It yields the protein CSGVWGNEQFF.

The rearrangement uses TRBV9 and TRBJ2-7; 9 bases match TRBD2. J gave up 3 bases and V 0 bases, and 7 bases lay outside the gene matches. Germline lookup yields CDR1 SGDLS and CDR2 YYNGEE. The CDR3 extends over 16 amino acids. The chain's CDR3 is CASSVGPAGGNYEQYF. The CDR3, as DNA: TGTGCCAGCAGCGTAGGACCAGCGGGGGGAAACTACGAGCAGTACTTC.

This rearrangement joins TRBV20-1 to TRBJ2-7; 9 nucleotides align to TRBD1. The trim removed 4 bases at V and 10 bases at J, leaving 14 bases unmatched. The CDR3 contains 14 residues. Germline CDR1 DFQATT, CDR2 SNEGSKA (reference sequence). This CDR3 is CSAIKRDRAGDQYF. Written as DNA, the CDR3 is TGCAGTGCTATAAAGAGGGACAGGGCGGGGGACCAGTACTTC.

The genes are TRBV3-1 and TRBJ1-1; 8 bases line up with TRBD1. The V and J ends lost 8 bases and 1 base, in that order; junction bases with no gene match: 9. Germline assignment: CDR1 LGHDT and CDR2 YNNKEL (reference sequence). CDR3 size: 15 residues. CDR3 sequence reads: CASRLGQGENTEAFF. DNA of the CDR3: TGTGCCAGCCGTCTAGGACAGGGCGAGAACACTGAAGCTTTCTTT.

The chain links TRBV9 to TRBJ2-7; D unresolved. CDR1 is SGDLS and CDR2 is YYNGEE in the germline V gene. The ends were cut back, 3 bases at V and 2 bases at J, with 21 bases in the middle. The CDR3 sequence is 17 residues long. This CDR3 reads CASSDKPSGYEPYEQYF. CDR3 bases: TGTGCCAGCAGCGACAAGCCCTCGGGCTACGAACCCTACGAGCAGTACTTC.

The chain employs TRBV20-1 and TRBJ2-3; 12 bases line up with TRBD2. Trimming took 3 bases from V and 6 from J; bases not matched to a gene: 7. CDR3 size: 15 residues. CDR1 and CDR2 (germline): DFQATT, SNEGSKA (reference sequence). This chain's CDR3 is CSASPSGGAGDTQYF. The CDR3 coding sequence is TGCAGTGCTAGCCCTAGCGGGGGGGCTGGTGATACGCAGTATTTT.

The chain links TRBV29-1 to TRBJ2-1; 9 positions match TRBD2. This CDR3 is built from 14 residues. Per germline, CDR1 SQVTM and CDR2 ANQGSEA. After removal of 4 bases from V and 4 bases from J, the junction contained 5 bases not matched to a gene. The DNA of the CDR3 is TGCAGCGTTGCTTCCCTAGCGGGATACAATGAGCAGTTCTTC. Its translation is CSVASLAGYNEQFF.

This clonotype was seen only a few times. This chain links TRBV4-2 with TRBJ2-7; tentatively, D is TRBD1 or TRBD2 (5 bases each). V shed 1 base and J shed 2 bases, with 15 bases lying between them. Germline CDR1 and CDR2: LGHNA and YNFKEQ. The CDR3 is 16 residues long. This chain's CDR3 is CASSQGHSGPTYEQYF. The CDR3 bases are TGTGCCAGCAGCCAAGGGCACTCGGGACCAACCTACGAGCAGTACTTC.

CDR3 sequence (DNA): TGTGCCGGACGGGTGAGAGGTGAGGGCAGCACTGAAGCTTTCTTT. Its protein product is CAGRVRGEGSTEAFF. The chain links TRBV2 to TRBJ1-1; D is uncertain. V was clipped by 11 bases and J by 4 bases, with 23 bases between them. The V gene's germline CDR1 is SNHLY and CDR2 FYNNEI. The CDR3 is made up of 15 amino acids. The full variable domain, with the rest looked up from reference TRBV2 and TRBJ1-1, is EPEVTQTPSHQVTQMGQEVILRCVPISNHLYFYWYRQILGQKVEFLVSFYNNEISEKSEIFDDQFSVERPDGSNFTLKIRSTKLEDSAMYFCAGRVRGEGSTEAFFGQGTRLTVV.

V is TRBV27 and J is TRBJ2-1; perhaps TRBD2 as D (5 bases). V was trimmed by 3 bases and J by 9 bases, leaving 9 bases between them. The CDR3 runs to 12 residues. Germline V CDR1 and CDR2: MNHEY, SMNVEV (reference sequence). The DNA of the CDR3 is TGTGCCAGCAGTTTCAATGGGAGTGAGCAGTTCTTC. The encoded protein is CASSFNGSEQFF.

This sequence joins TRBV6-5 and TRBJ1-2; D may be TRBD1 (6 bases). Germline V CDR1 and CDR2: MNHEY, SVGAGI. V was shortened by 8 bases and J by 3 bases, with 16 bases between the two germline ends. This CDR3 is built from 14 residues. The CDR3 protein is CASAGTRGDYGYTF. In DNA form, the CDR3 reads TGTGCCAGCGCGGGGACCAGGGGTGACTATGGCTACACCTTC.

This clonotype was seen ten or more times. V usage is TRBV4-1 and J usage is TRBJ2-1, with 12 positions matching TRBD1. Trimming took 4 bases from V and 7 from J; bases not matched to a gene: 11. The CDR3 sequence is 17 residues long. Per germline, CDR1 MGHRA and CDR2 YSYEKL. DNA for the CDR3: TGCGCCAGCAGCCCCACTGCCGGGACAGGGGGCTGGAATGAGCAGTTCTTC. Translating gives CASSPTAGTGGWNEQFF.

This clonotype was seen many times. The chain is built from TRBV29-1 and TRBJ2-1, with D tentatively TRBD1 (6 bases). CDR1 is SQVTM, CDR2 ANQGSEA, per germline. V lost 6 bases and J 10 bases, leaving 10 bases between the germline ends. The CDR3 covers 10 residues. CDR3 nucleotide sequence: TGCAGCGTCGGGACACAAGAGCAGTTCTTC. Translating it yields CSVGTQEQFF.